This TCR beta chain was recovered during a study of T cell responses to AZD1222 COVID-19 vaccine. Measured with immunoSEQ multiplex PCR; TCRdb has only the in-frame clones, and not every one. The data hold roughly 120,000 clones, with 80% to 90% observed a single time. General observations from the study: Nearly half of spike-specific TCRs reportedly go after variant regions that carry no mutations.

The V end was cut by 2 bases, the J end by 4 bases, with 18 bases between. Germline V lookup: CDR1 MNHEY, CDR2 SMNVEV (reference sequence). The CDR3 extends over 17 amino acids. For this clone: Its antigen is not known.

The chain joins TRBV27 to TRBJ2-1, with D unresolved. The receptor's source is an adult in good health. The source was peripheral blood, collected on day 0 of MenACWY control vaccination. CDR3: CASSLRLVHTEYNEQFF. The CDR3 DNA reads as TGTGCCAGCAGTTTACGGCTTGTCCACACGGAATACAATGAGCAGTTCTTC.